This T cell receptor (beta chain) was sequenced during a study of blood T cell repertoires in COVID-19. Germline values: CDR1 SGHRS, CDR2 YFSETQ. Trimming took 4 bases from V and 2 from J, leaving 12 bases between them. The length of the CDR3 is 14 residues. Methods used by the authors: By means of reference gene primer amplification, nucleated cell counts were estimated. TCRdb's copy holds only in-frame clones and misses some; the assay was immunoSEQ multiplex PCR. That table supplies the V and J calls and clone size; D and trimming were determined from the DNA. The repertoire holds roughly 140,000 clones, over 80% seen once, with around 10% in the top ten.

This sequence was found in a woman older than 75 with acute or convalescent COVID-19. The sequenced material came from peripheral blood. The chain is built from TRBV5-1 and TRBJ1-2; D unclear. The CDR3 loop is CASSEPQLNYGYTF. The CDR3 DNA reads as TGCGCCAGCAGCGAACCACAGCTAAACTATGGCTACACCTTC.